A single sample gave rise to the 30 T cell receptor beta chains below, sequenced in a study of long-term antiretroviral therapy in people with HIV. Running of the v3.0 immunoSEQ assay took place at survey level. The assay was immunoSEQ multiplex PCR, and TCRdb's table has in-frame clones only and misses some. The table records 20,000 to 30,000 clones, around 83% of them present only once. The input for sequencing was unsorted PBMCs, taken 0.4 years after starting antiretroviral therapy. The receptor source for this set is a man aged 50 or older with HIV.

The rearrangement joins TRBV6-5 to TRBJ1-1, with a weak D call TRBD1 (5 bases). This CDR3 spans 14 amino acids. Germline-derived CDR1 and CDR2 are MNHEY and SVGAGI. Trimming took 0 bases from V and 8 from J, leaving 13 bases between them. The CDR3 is CASSYSGGSREAFF. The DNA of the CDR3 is TGTGCCAGCAGTTACTCCGGGGGTTCAAGGGAAGCTTTCTTT.

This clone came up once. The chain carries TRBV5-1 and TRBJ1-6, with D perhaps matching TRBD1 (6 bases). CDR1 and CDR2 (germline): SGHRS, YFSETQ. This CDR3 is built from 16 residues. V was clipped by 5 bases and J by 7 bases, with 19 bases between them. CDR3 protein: CASRLVVGAQNSPLHF. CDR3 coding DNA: TGCGCCAGCAGACTAGTTGTGGGGGCGCAAAATTCACCCCTCCACTTT. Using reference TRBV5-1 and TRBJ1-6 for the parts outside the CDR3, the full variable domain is KAGVTQTPRYLIKTRGQQVTLSCSPISGHRSVSWYQQTPGQGLQFLFEYFSETQRNKGNFPGRFSGRQFSNSRSEMNVSTLELGDSALYLCASRLVVGAQNSPLHFGNGTRLTVT.

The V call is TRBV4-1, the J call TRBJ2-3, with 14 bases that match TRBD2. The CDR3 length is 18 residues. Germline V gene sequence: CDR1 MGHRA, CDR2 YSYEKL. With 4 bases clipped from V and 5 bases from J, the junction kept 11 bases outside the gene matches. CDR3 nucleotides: TGCGCCAGCAGCCCAGGGACTAGCGGGGGCGGGTCCTTAGATACGCAGTATTTT. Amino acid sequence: CASSPGTSGGGSLDTQYF.

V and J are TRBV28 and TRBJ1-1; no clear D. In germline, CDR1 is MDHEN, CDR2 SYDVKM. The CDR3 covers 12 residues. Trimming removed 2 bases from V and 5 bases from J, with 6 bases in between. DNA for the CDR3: TGTGCCAGCAGTTTACCGGCTACTGAAGCTTTCTTT. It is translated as CASSLPATEAFF.

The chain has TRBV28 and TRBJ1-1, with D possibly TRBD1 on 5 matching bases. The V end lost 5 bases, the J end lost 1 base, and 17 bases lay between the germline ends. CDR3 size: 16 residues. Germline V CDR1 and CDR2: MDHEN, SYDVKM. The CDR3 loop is CASSGPGQVWNTEAFF. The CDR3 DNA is TGTGCCAGCAGTGGGCCAGGGCAGGTATGGAACACTGAAGCTTTCTTT.

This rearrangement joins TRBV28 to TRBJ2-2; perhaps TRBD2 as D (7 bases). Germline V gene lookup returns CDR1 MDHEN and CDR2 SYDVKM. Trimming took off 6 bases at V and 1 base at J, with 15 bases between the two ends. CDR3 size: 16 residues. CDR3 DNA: TGTGCCAGCAGACGAGGGGGGGAGCTGAACACCGGGGAGCTGTTTTTT. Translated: CASRRGGELNTGELFF. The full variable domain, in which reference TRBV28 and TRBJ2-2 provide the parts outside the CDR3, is DVKVTQSSRYLVKRTGEKVFLECVQDMDHENMFWYRQDPGLGLRLIYFSYDVKMKEKGDIPEGYSVSREKKERFSLILESASTNQTSMYLCASRRGGELNTGELFFGEGSRLTVL.

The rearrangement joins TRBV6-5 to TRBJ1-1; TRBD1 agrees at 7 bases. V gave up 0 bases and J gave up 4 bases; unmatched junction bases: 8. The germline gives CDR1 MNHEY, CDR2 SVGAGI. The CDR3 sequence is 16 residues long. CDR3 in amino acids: CASSYSRGGRTTEAFF. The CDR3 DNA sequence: TGTGCCAGCAGTTACTCGCGAGGGGGCCGAACCACTGAAGCTTTCTTT.

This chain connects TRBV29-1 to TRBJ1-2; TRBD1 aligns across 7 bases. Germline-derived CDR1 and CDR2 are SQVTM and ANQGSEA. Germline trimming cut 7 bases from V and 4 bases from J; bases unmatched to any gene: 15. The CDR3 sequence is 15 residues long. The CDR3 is CSALQRQGLFYGYTF. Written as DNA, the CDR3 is TGCAGCGCCCTACAGAGACAGGGCCTCTTCTATGGCTACACCTTC.

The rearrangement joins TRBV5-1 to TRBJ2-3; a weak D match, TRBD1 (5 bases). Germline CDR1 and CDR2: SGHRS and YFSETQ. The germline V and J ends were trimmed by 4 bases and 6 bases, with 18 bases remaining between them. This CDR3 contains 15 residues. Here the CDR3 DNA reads TGCGCCAGCAGCAAAGACAGCTCAAATAGGGATACGCAGTATTTT. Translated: CASSKDSSNRDTQYF.

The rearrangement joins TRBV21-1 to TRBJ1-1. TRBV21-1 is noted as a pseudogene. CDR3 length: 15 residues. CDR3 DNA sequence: TGTGCCAGCAGCACGACGAAGCCGTCGAACACTGAAGCTTTCTTT. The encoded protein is CASSTTKPSNTEAFF.

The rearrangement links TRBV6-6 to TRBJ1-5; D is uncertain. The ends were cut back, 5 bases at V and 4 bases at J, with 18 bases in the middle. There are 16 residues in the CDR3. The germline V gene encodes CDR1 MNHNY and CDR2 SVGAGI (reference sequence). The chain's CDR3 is CASSLLGANPNQPQHF. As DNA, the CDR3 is TGTGCCAGCAGTCTACTGGGAGCCAACCCAAATCAGCCCCAGCATTTT.

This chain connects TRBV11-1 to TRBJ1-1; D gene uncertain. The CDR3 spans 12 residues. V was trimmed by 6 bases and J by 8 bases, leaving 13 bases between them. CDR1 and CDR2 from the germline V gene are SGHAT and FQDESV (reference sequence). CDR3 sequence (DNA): TGTGCCAGCAGTTTCACACCGGGGGAAGCTTTCTTT. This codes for CASSFTPGEAFF. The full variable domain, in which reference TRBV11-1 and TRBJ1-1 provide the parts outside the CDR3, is EAEVAQSPRYKITEKSQAVAFWCDPISGHATLYWYRQILGQGPELLVQFQDESVVDDSQLPKDRFSAERLKGVDSTLKIQPAELGDSAMYLCASSFTPGEAFFGQGTRLTVV.

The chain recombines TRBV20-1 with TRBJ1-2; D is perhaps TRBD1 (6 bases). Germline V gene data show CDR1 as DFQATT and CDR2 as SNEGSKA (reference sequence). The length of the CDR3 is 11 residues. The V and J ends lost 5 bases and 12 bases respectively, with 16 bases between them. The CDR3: CSAPPQGLDTF. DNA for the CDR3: TGCAGTGCTCCCCCACAGGGTCTGGACACCTTC.

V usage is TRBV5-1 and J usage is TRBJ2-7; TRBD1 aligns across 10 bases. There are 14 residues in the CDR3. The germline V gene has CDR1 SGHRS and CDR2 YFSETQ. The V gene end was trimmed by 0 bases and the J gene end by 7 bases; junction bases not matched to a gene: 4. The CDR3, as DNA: TGCGCCAGCAGCTTGGTGACAGGGGGCAGGGAGCAGTACTTC. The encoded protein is CASSLVTGGREQYF.

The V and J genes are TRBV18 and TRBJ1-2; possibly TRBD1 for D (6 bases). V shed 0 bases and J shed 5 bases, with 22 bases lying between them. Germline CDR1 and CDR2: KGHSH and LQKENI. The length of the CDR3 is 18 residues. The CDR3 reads CASSPPPMVLRGGYGYTF. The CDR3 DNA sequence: TGTGCCAGCTCACCACCCCCGATGGTCCTCAGGGGCGGTTATGGCTACACCTTC.

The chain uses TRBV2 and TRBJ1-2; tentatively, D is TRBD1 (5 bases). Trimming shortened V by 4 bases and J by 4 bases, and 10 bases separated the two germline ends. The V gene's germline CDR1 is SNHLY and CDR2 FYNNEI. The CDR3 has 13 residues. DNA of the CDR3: TGTGCCAGCAGTGCAGCAGGGAGCTATGGCTACACCTTC. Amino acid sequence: CASSAAGSYGYTF.

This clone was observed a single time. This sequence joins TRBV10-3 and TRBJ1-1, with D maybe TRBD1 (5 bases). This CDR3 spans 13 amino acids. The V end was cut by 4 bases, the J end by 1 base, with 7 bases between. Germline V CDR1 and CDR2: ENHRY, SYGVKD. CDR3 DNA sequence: TGTGCCATCAGTGCCGGGGGGAACACTGAAGCTTTCTTT. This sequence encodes CAISAGGNTEAFF.

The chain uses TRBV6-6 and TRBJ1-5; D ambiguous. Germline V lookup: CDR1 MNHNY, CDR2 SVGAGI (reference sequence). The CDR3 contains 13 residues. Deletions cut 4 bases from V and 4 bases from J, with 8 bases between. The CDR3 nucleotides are TGTGCCAGCAGTTTCTCAGAGAATCAGCCCCAGCATTTT. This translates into CASSFSENQPQHF.

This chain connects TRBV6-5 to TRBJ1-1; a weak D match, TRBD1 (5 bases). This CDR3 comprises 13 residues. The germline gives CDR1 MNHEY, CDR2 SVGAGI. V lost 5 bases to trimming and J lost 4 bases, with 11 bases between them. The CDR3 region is CASSLLGATEAFF. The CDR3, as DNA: TGTGCCAGCAGTCTCCTTGGGGCCACTGAAGCTTTCTTT.

CDR3 in DNA: TGTGCCAGCAGCTTGCGGGGGGGGTCGTACCAAGAGACCCAGTACTTC. As protein: CASSLRGGSYQETQYF. V is TRBV13 and J is TRBJ2-5; the match to TRBD2 covers 9 bases. Germline V lookup: CDR1 PRHDT, CDR2 FYEKMQ (reference sequence). The CDR3 runs 16 residues. V shed 3 bases and J 0 bases; nucleotides not matched to a gene: 5.

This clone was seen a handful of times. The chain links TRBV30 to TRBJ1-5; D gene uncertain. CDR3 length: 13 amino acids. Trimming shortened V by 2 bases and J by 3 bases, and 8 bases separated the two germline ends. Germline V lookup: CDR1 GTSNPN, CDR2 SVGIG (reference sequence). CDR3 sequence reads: CAWSKGTNQPQHF. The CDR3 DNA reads TGTGCCTGGAGTAAGGGTACCAATCAGCCCCAGCATTTT. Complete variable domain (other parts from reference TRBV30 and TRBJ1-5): SQTIHQWPATLVQPVGSPLSLECTVEGTSNPNLYWYRQAAGRGLQLLFYSVGIGQISSEVPQNLSASRPQDRQFILSSKKLLLSDSGFYLCAWSKGTNQPQHFGDGTRLSIL.

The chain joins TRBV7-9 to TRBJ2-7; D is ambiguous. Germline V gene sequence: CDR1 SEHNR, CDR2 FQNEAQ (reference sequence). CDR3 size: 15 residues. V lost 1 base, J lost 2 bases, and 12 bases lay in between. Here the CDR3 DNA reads TGTGCCAGCAGCTTAGGTGCAGAATATACCTACGAGCAGTACTTC. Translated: CASSLGAEYTYEQYF.

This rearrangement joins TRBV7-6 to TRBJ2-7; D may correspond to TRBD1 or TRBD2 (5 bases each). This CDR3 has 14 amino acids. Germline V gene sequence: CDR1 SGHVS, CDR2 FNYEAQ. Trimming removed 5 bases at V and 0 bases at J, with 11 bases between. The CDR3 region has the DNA TGTGCCAGCAGCCCCGGGACCGACTCCTACGAGCAGTACTTC. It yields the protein CASSPGTDSYEQYF.

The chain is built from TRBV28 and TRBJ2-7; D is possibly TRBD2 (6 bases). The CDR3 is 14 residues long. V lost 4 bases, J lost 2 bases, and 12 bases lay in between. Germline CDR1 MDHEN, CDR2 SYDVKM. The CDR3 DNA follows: TGTGCCAGCAGTTCTTTAGCGGACACCTACGAGCAGTACTTC. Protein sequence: CASSSLADTYEQYF.

CDR3 coding DNA: TGTGCCAGCAGTCATACCCGGACGGCCACTGAAGCTTTCTTT. Its protein is CASSHTRTATEAFF. The chain combines TRBV7-8 with TRBJ1-1; D uncertain. Looked up from germline, CDR1 is SGHVS and CDR2 is FQNEAQ. The CDR3 runs 14 residues. V was shortened by 6 bases and J by 4 bases, with 15 bases between the two germline ends.

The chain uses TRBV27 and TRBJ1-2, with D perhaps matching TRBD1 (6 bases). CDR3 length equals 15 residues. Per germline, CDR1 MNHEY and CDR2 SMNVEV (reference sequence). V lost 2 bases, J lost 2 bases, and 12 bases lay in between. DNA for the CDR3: TGTGCCAGCAGTTTAAAACAGGGCGTAAACTATGGCTACACCTTC. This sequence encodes CASSLKQGVNYGYTF.

CDR3 sequence: CSVLGAGDPTTGELFF. The CDR3 DNA follows: TGCAGCGTCCTGGGGGCCGGGGATCCCACCACCGGGGAGCTGTTTTTT. V gene TRBV29-1 combines with J gene TRBJ2-2, with D possibly TRBD1 on 6 matching bases. Germline V CDR1 and CDR2: SQVTM, ANQGSEA. The CDR3 contains 16 residues. With 6 bases removed from V and 4 bases from J, the gap between germline ends came to 21 bases.

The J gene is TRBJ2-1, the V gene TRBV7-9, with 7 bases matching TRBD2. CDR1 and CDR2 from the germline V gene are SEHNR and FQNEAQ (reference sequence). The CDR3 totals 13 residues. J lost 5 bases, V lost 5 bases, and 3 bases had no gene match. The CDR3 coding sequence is TGTGCCAGCAGCGCCGGACTAGACAATGAGCAGTTCTTC. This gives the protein CASSAGLDNEQFF. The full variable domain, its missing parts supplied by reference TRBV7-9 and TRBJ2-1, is DTGVSQNPRHKITKRGQNVTFRCDPISEHNRLYWYRQTLGQGPEFLTYFQNEAQLEKSRLLSDRFSAERPKGSFSTLEIQRTEQGDSAMYLCASSAGLDNEQFFGPGTRLTVL.

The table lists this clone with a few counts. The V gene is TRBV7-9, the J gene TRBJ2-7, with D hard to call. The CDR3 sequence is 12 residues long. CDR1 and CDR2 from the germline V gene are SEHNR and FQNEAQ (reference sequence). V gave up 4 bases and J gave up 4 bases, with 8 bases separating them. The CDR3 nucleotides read TGTGCCAGCAGCTCGGAAGCATACGAGCAGTACTTC. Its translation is CASSSEAYEQYF.

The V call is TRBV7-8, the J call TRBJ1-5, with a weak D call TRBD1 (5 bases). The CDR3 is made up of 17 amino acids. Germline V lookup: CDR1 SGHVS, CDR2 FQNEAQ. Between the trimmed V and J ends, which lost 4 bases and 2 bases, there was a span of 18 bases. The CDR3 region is CASSSHGWGIGNQPQHF. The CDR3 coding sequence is TGTGCCAGCAGCTCCCACGGTTGGGGGATAGGCAATCAGCCCCAGCATTTT.